Following are 11 T cell receptor beta chains from one sample sequenced in a study of metastatic and nonmetastatic thyroid tumors. TCRdb re-called the PCR reads with MiXCR. Of 50,000 or so clones in the sample, about 15% were seen once. Each patient went into thyroid surgery without having received any treatment. Sequencing was performed on blood. These receptors all stem from a female donor with papillary thyroid cancer or a benign thyroid nodule (not recorded which). Some clones in this sample may be carry-over from other donors' samples.

This clone was seen ten or more times. V gene TRBV7-2 combines with J gene TRBJ2-5; no definite D call. The CDR3 is 13 residues long. From germline, CDR1 is SGHTA and CDR2 FQGNSA. V was trimmed by 2 bases and J by 5 bases, leaving 9 bases between them. The CDR3 loop is CASSLSRMETQYF. The DNA of the CDR3 is TGTGCCAGCAGCTTAAGCAGGATGGAGACCCAGTACTTC.

Notes on this clone: The junction does not match germline at one end; this may be a read error. The rearrangement uses TRBV7-3 and TRBJ2-7; tentatively, D is TRBD1 (6 bases). The CDR3 extends over 13 amino acids. Germline-derived CDR1 and CDR2 are SGHTA and FQGTGA. CDR3 sequence reads: CASSPGQCNEQHF. In DNA, the CDR3 is TGTGCCAGCAGCCCTGGACAGTGTAACGAGCAGCACTTC.

This clone was observed at least ten times. The genes are TRBV20-1 and TRBJ2-7; TRBD2 might be the D (6 bases). The CDR3 extends over 16 amino acids. Germline lookup yields CDR1 DFQATT and CDR2 SNEGSKA (reference sequence). Between the trimmed V and J ends, which lost 0 bases and 5 bases, there was a span of 20 bases. The CDR3: CSARDGRDFLGDEQYF. As DNA, the CDR3 is TGCAGTGCTAGAGATGGCAGGGACTTCCTTGGGGACGAGCAGTACTTC.

This clone was recorded a few times. The junction does not match germline at one end; this may be a read error. The CDR3 nucleotides read TGTGCCATCAGTGCCCGAGGGACGGCCAGAGTTAGCACAGATGCGCAGTATTTT. It codes for CAISARGTARVSTDAQYF. V gene TRBV10-3 combines with J gene TRBJ2-3; D may match TRBD1 or TRBD2 (5 bases each). CDR1 and CDR2 (germline): ENHRY, SYGVKD. The CDR3 is made up of 18 amino acids.

With respect to this clone: A much larger clone lies a single base off, so this may be a read error. The chain combines TRBV5-6 with TRBJ2-2, with TRBD1 matching 8 bases. CDR1 is SGHDT and CDR2 is YYEEEE in the germline V gene. The CDR3 is 15 amino acids. V dropped 6 bases and J dropped 0; count of bases not matched to a gene: 4. The CDR3 here is CASIRDRSNTGELFF. CDR3 DNA: TGTGCCAGCATCAGGGACAGGTCGAACACCGGGGAGCTGTTTTTT.

In its sample, this clone was seen many times. J is TRBJ1-2 and V is TRBV28; 9 nucleotides line up with TRBD1. Germline V gene lookup returns CDR1 MDHEN and CDR2 SYDVKM. The CDR3 is 15 residues long. V lost 7 bases and J lost 0; bases outside the gene matches: 6. The CDR3 DNA sequence: TGTGCCAGCACCCTTCGGACAGGGGCTAACTATGGCTACACCTTC. This translates into CASTLRTGANYGYTF.

The table lists this clone with many counts. The rearrangement joins TRBV20-1 to TRBJ2-7; D uncertain. The germline V and J ends were trimmed by 6 bases and 1 base, with 22 bases remaining between them. Germline CDR1 is DFQATT and CDR2 is SNEGSKA (reference sequence). This CDR3 is built from 16 residues. CDR3 sequence reads: CSANSFGRTTSYEQYF. CDR3 DNA: TGCAGTGCAAACAGCTTCGGCAGAACCACTTCCTACGAGCAGTACTTC.

This clone was seen ten or more times. V usage is TRBV18 and J usage is TRBJ1-5, with 7 bases aligning to TRBD1. CDR1 KGHSH and CDR2 LQKENI come from the germline V gene. This CDR3 has 16 amino acids. Unmatched junction bases numbered 4, after V lost 1 base and J lost 1 base. The CDR3 DNA is TGTGCCAGCTCACCACGAGGGGGCGAGAGCAATCAGCCCCAGCATTTT. Translated: CASSPRGGESNQPQHF.

This clone was seen at least ten times. This chain links TRBV2 with TRBJ2-7; D is possibly TRBD2 (6 bases). The ends were cut back, 8 bases at V and 4 bases at J, with 18 bases in the middle. From germline, CDR1 is SNHLY and CDR2 FYNNEI. The CDR3 contains 14 residues. The CDR3 DNA sequence: TGTGCCAGCCTCTCCCCCGGGAGAAAGTACGAGCAGTACTTC. It specifies CASLSPGRKYEQYF. The variable domain in full, with the rest retrieved from reference TRBV2 and TRBJ2-7, is EPEVTQTPSHQVTQMGQEVILRCVPISNHLYFYWYRQILGQKVEFLVSFYNNEISEKSEIFDDQFSVERPDGSNFTLKIRSTKLEDSAMYFCASLSPGRKYEQYFGPGTRLTVT.

This clone showed up many times. The rearrangement joins TRBV24-1 to TRBJ2-5; 7 bases are a match to TRBD1. This CDR3 contains 12 residues. V lost 12 bases to trimming and J lost 3 bases; unmatched junction nucleotides: 6. CDR1 and CDR2 (germline): KGHDR, SFDVKD. The CDR3 DNA sequence: TGTGCCGTACGGGACAGTAAAGAGACCCAGTACTTC. Protein: CAVRDSKETQYF.

The sample holds a few counts of this clone. At one end the junction does not follow the germline gene, possibly because of a read error. The chain carries TRBV6-1 and TRBJ1-3; D uncertain. The germline gives CDR1 MNHNS, CDR2 SASEGT. This CDR3 contains 16 residues. CDR3 in DNA: TGTGCCACCTATACCACACAGAGTTACTCTGTAAACACCATATATTTT. The encoded protein is CATYTTQSYSVNTIYF.